Included here is one TCR beta chain sequence, with context. This entry is derived from a study of T cells in Graves' hyperthyroidism and ophthalmopathy. Germline V gene lookup returns CDR1 SQVTM and CDR2 ANQGSEA. The CDR3 consists of 14 residues. The investigators amplified TCR beta CDR3 regions from RNA transcripts. During a first-round RT-PCR of the TCR CDR3, the HTBI primer set was used. TCRdb analysed the multiplex PCR reads with MiXCR anew, one entry per CDR3 protein. The sample shows around 540,000 distinct CDR3 sequences, just over 45% of them seen only once. The chain carries TRBV29-1 and TRBJ1-1; 9 nucleotides match TRBD1. This sequence originates from a woman under 30 with Graves' hyperthyroidism. The material sequenced was peripheral blood or thyroid tissue (not recorded which). CDR3 bases: TGCAGTGCTAGAATGTACAGGGGGCGGACTGAAGCTTTCTTT. It is translated as CSARMYRGRTEAFF.